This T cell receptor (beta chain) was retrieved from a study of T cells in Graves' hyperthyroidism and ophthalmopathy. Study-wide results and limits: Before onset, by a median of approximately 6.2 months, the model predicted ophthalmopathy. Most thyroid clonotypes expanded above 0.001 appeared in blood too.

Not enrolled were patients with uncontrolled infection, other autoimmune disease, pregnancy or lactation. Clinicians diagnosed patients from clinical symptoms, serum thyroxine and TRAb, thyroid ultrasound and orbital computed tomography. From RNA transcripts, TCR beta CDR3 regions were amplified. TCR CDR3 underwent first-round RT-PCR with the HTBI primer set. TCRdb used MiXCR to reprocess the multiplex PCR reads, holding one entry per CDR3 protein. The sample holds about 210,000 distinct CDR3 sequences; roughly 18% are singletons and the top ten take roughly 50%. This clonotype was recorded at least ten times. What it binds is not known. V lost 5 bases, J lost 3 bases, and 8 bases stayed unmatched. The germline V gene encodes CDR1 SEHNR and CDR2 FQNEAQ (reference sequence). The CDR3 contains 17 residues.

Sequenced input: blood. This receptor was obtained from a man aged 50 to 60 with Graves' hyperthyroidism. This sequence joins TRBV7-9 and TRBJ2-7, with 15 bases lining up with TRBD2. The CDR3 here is CASSGLAGGNFDYEQYF. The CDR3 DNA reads TGTGCCAGCAGCGGACTAGCGGGAGGGAATTTCGACTACGAGCAGTACTTC.